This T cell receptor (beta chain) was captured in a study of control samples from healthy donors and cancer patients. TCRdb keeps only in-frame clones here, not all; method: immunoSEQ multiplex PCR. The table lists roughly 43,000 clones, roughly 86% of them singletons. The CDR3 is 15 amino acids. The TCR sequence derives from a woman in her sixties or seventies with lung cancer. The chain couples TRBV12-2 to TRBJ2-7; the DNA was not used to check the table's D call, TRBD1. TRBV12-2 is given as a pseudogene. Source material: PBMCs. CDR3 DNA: TGTGCAAGTCGCTTATTCGATACGCAGTTCTACGAGCAGTACTTC. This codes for CASRLFDTQFYEQYF.